This T cell receptor beta chain was identified in a study of cytomegalovirus exposure and HLA in healthy donors. Findings and caveats of the study: In a later analysis, at a false discovery rate of 0.05, 16,951 TCR beta sequences were associated with HLA alleles. In an earlier analysis, in fewer than 700 donors, most V segments appeared productive either ~87% or ~30% of the time. CMV antigen specificity was confirmed in vitro for a few CMV-associated chains. Follow-up analysis later connected one missense variant in DCLRE1C with trimming of TCR beta V- and J-genes.

Details on this clone: No antigen is known for it.

In the PCR, 60 Vbeta and 13 Jbeta primers were used. TCRdb's copy holds only in-frame clones and misses some; the assay was immunoSEQ multiplex PCR. The sample shows fewer than 150,000 clones, and 2% sits with its ten largest clones. The sequencing sample was made of PBMCs. This TCR was recovered from a woman in her sixties in good health and CMV-seronegative.

CDR3 amino acids: CASNGRESETQYF. The DNA of the CDR3 is TGTGCCAGCAATGGACGGGAGTCGGAGACCCAGTACTTC. V is TRBV2 and J is TRBJ2-5; TRBD2 is a possible D gene (6 bases). The CDR3 covers 13 residues. CDR1 SNHLY and CDR2 FYNNEI come from the germline V gene. The V gene lost 7 bases and the J gene lost 5 bases, with 14 bases spanning the gap. The full variable domain, with the rest looked up from reference TRBV2 and TRBJ2-5, is EPEVTQTPSHQVTQMGQEVILRCVPISNHLYFYWYRQILGQKVEFLVSFYNNEISEKSEIFDDQFSVERPDGSNFTLKIRSTKLEDSAMYFCASNGRESETQYFGPGTRLLVL.